This T cell receptor beta chain was documented in a study of blood T cell repertoires in COVID-19. For the study at large: Whether acute or convalescent, the COVID-19 samples came from the United States, Italy and Spain. The analysed material was cDNA or gDNA that came from T cells, B-cell-depleted T cells, or PBMCs.

Per the authors' pipeline: For nucleated cells, counts were estimated from reference gene primer amplification. Here immunoSEQ multiplex PCR was the method, and the copy in TCRdb shows in-frame clones only, minus some. The V and J calls and clone size are taken from that table; D and trimming were inferred from the DNA. The sample carries approximately 150,000 clones, approximately 75% recorded once. The germline gives CDR1 MNHEY, CDR2 SMNVEV (reference sequence). Trimming stripped 6 bases from V and 0 bases from J, with 12 bases between. The CDR3 sequence is 15 residues long. The clonotype originates from a human donor in a cohort sampled during active COVID-19. Sequenced input: peripheral blood. V and J are TRBV27 and TRBJ1-3, with D perhaps TRBD1 (6 bases). The CDR3 DNA follows: TGTGCCAGCAGGGCAGGGGCCGACTCTGGAAACACCATATATTTT. This translates into CASRAGADSGNTIYF.